The 24 T cell receptor beta chains reported below all come from one sample, sequenced in a study of T cells in Graves' hyperthyroidism and ophthalmopathy. The TCR beta CDR3 regions underwent amplification using RNA transcripts as the source. Primed by the HTBI set, a first-round RT-PCR was run on the TCR CDR3. One entry per CDR3 protein results from TCRdb running MiXCR on the multiplex PCR reads. Of hundreds of thousands of distinct CDR3 sequences in the sample, approximately 19% were seen once. What was sequenced was blood. Source of these receptors: a woman between 50 and 59 years old with Graves' hyperthyroidism that later progressed to Graves' ophthalmopathy.

The sample holds many counts of this clonotype. The CDR3 DNA follows: TGTGCCAGCTCACCAGACAGGGTAGCTTTCTTT. Translation gives CASSPDRVAFF. The gene calls are TRBV18 and TRBJ1-1, with 7 nucleotides matching TRBD1. V shed 2 bases, J shed 10 bases, and the junction held 1 base outside the gene matches. CDR3 length: 11 residues. Germline V gene lookup returns CDR1 KGHSH and CDR2 LQKENI.

This clonotype was found many times. The chain is built from TRBV5-1 and TRBJ1-1; D is possibly TRBD1 (6 bases). There are 15 residues in the CDR3. In germline, CDR1 is SGHRS, CDR2 YFSETQ. V lost 0 bases, J lost 1 base, and 10 bases lay in between. The CDR3 sequence is CASSLARGANTEAFF. CDR3 nucleotides: TGCGCCAGCAGCTTGGCCCGGGGGGCGAACACTGAAGCTTTCTTT.

The table lists this clonotype with many counts. Here the CDR3 reads CSARGTEDGVEQYF. CDR3 DNA sequence: TGCAGTGCTAGGGGGACAGAGGATGGGGTCGAGCAGTACTTC. The chain combines TRBV20-1 with TRBJ2-7, with 7 bases that match TRBD1. The CDR3 is made up of 14 amino acids. V dropped 3 bases and J dropped 6; count of bases not matched to a gene: 11. Germline values: CDR1 DFQATT, CDR2 SNEGSKA (reference sequence).

This clonotype was recorded many times. The V gene is TRBV20-1, the J gene TRBJ2-3; 8 bases line up with TRBD2. CDR1 is DFQATT and CDR2 is SNEGSKA in the germline V gene (reference sequence). V lost 6 bases, J lost 7 bases, and 9 bases stayed unmatched. The length of the CDR3 is 13 residues. DNA for the CDR3: TGCAGTGCGCACCCGGGGGGGTGGAATACGCAGTATTTT. Residues: CSAHPGGWNTQYF.

This clonotype has just a few counts. This chain connects TRBV2 to TRBJ2-3, with D possibly TRBD2 on 5 matching bases. The CDR3 contains 19 residues. The V gene's germline CDR1 is SNHLY and CDR2 FYNNEI. V shed 4 bases and J shed 1 base, with 24 bases lying between them. The CDR3 sequence is CASSGIELDSPEGTDTQYF. The CDR3 region has the DNA TGTGCCAGCAGTGGGATTGAACTAGACTCACCCGAGGGCACAGATACGCAGTATTTT.

In its sample, this clonotype was seen a few times. The chain uses TRBV5-1 and TRBJ2-1; 11 bases are shared with TRBD2. J lost 8 bases, V lost 7 bases, and 8 bases had no gene match. CDR3 length: 14 amino acids. Per germline, CDR1 SGHRS and CDR2 YFSETQ. CDR3 loop: CASENSGGADEQFF. CDR3 bases: TGCGCCAGCGAGAATAGCGGGGGGGCTGATGAGCAGTTCTTC. Together with reference TRBV5-1 and TRBJ2-1, the CDR3 gives the full variable domain: KAGVTQTPRYLIKTRGQQVTLSCSPISGHRSVSWYQQTPGQGLQFLFEYFSETQRNKGNFPGRFSGRQFSNSRSEMNVSTLELGDSALYLCASENSGGADEQFFGPGTRLTVL.

This clonotype was counted only a few times. The rearrangement uses TRBV14 and TRBJ1-2, with a weak D call TRBD1 (6 bases). Looked up from germline, CDR1 is SGHDN and CDR2 is FVKESK. Trimming pared 4 bases from V and 7 bases from J, leaving 13 bases between. There are 13 residues in the CDR3. CDR3 amino acids: CASSRIQGPGYTF. In DNA, the CDR3 is TGTGCCAGCAGCCGAATACAGGGTCCTGGCTACACCTTC.

This clonotype was found once. Just one base apart from a much larger clone, this may be a read error. This chain connects TRBV6-1 to TRBJ2-2; possible D gene TRBD1, 5 bases. This CDR3 has 16 amino acids. Germline-derived CDR1 and CDR2 are MNHNS and SASEGT. V was trimmed by 4 bases and J by 0 bases, leaving 12 bases between them. The CDR3 sequence is CASSVKGVANTGELFF. CDR3 DNA sequence: TGTGCCAGCAGTGTCAAAGGGGTTGCGAACACCGGGGAGCTGTTTTTT.

This clonotype was seen at least ten times. The chain has TRBV12-3 or TRBV12-4 and TRBJ1-1; D not certain. The CDR3 covers 12 residues. V was trimmed by 6 bases and J by 5 bases, leaving 10 bases between them. The CDR3 DNA is TGTGCCAGCAGCCCCTCCGGGACTGAAGCTTTCTTT. Encoded protein: CASSPSGTEAFF.

This clonotype appeared many times. The chain couples TRBV30 to TRBJ2-1; a possible D gene is TRBD1 (5 bases). There are 13 residues in the CDR3. Trimming removed 4 bases from V and 9 bases from J, with 16 bases in between. Germline lookup yields CDR1 GTSNPN and CDR2 SVGIG (reference sequence). CDR3 sequence: CAWTGWESGEQFF. The CDR3 nucleotides are TGTGCCTGGACAGGGTGGGAATCGGGTGAGCAGTTCTTC.

This clonotype was counted between two and nine times. CDR3: CASSTTGTGNQPQHF. The CDR3 DNA reads as TGTGCCAGCAGTACGACCGGGACAGGGAATCAGCCCCAGCATTTT. The V call is TRBV27, the J call TRBJ1-5, with 9 bases matching TRBD1. Losses at the gene ends were 5 bases for V and 4 bases for J; bases not matched to a gene: 6. The CDR3 loop spans 15 amino acids. Germline V gene sequence: CDR1 MNHEY, CDR2 SMNVEV (reference sequence).

For the CDR3, the DNA is TGTGCCAGCAGCTCGTGGGGACTCCGACCTTTTACAGATACGCAGTATTTT. Residues: CASSSWGLRPFTDTQYF. V and J are TRBV7-2 and TRBJ2-3; D perhaps matches TRBD2 (6 bases). This CDR3 region has 17 residues. The germline V gene has CDR1 SGHTA and CDR2 FQGNSA. V lost 4 bases, J lost 3 bases, and 20 bases lay in between.

This clonotype was seen at least ten times. This sequence joins TRBV2 and TRBJ1-1; D is uncertain. In germline, CDR1 is SNHLY, CDR2 FYNNEI. The CDR3 runs to 13 residues. The V and J ends lost 7 bases and 6 bases respectively, with 15 bases between them. The CDR3 protein is CASIFGEGAEAFF. The CDR3, as DNA: TGTGCCAGCATCTTCGGGGAGGGAGCTGAAGCTTTCTTT.

The chain combines TRBV5-1 with TRBJ2-2; 7 bases are a match to TRBD1. The V segment lost 1 base and the J segment 0 bases; nucleotides outside the gene matches: 3. CDR1 and CDR2 from the germline V gene are SGHRS and YFSETQ. This CDR3 comprises 16 residues. CDR3 nucleotides: TGCGCCAGCAGCTTGAGGACAGGACCGAACACCGGGGAGCTGTTTTTT. Translated: CASSLRTGPNTGELFF.

The V and J genes are TRBV20-1 and TRBJ1-6; D might be TRBD1 (6 bases). The CDR3 consists of 16 residues. CDR1 and CDR2 (germline): DFQATT, SNEGSKA (reference sequence). Trimming shortened V by 0 bases and J by 6 bases, and 15 bases separated the two germline ends. The CDR3 loop reads CSARDPAGVPNSPLHF. The CDR3 coding sequence is TGCAGTGCTAGAGATCCGGCAGGGGTTCCTAATTCACCCCTCCACTTT.

This clonotype turned up a few times. The V call is TRBV5-1, the J call TRBJ2-4; a possible D gene is TRBD2 (5 bases). V was clipped by 8 bases and J by 4 bases, with 13 bases between them. Germline V lookup: CDR1 SGHRS, CDR2 YFSETQ. The CDR3 has 13 residues. CDR3 DNA sequence: TGCGCCAGGAAAGGACTCCCGAAAAACATTCAGTACTTC. As protein: CARKGLPKNIQYF. Variable domain in full (rest from reference TRBV5-1 and TRBJ2-4): KAGVTQTPRYLIKTRGQQVTLSCSPISGHRSVSWYQQTPGQGLQFLFEYFSETQRNKGNFPGRFSGRQFSNSRSEMNVSTLELGDSALYLCARKGLPKNIQYFGAGTRLSVL.

V gene TRBV7-6 combines with J gene TRBJ2-5; D not certain. From germline, CDR1 is SGHVS and CDR2 FNYEAQ. CDR3 length equals 17 residues. Trimming shortened V by 4 bases and J by 0 bases, and 18 bases separated the two germline ends. The CDR3 DNA follows: TGTGCCAGCAGCTCCCCGAGAGAAGGGAACCACCAAGAGACCCAGTACTTC. This gives the protein CASSSPREGNHQETQYF.

This clonotype appeared a few times. The chain carries TRBV12-3 or TRBV12-4 and TRBJ1-1; TRBD1 agrees at 7 bases. V was pared by 5 bases and J by 5 bases, with 8 bases of the junction left unmatched. The length of the CDR3 is 14 residues. The CDR3 loop reads CASSTRQGETEAFF. The CDR3 nucleotides read TGTGCCAGCAGTACCCGACAGGGAGAGACTGAAGCTTTCTTT.

In this sample, this clonotype turned up many times. The chain uses TRBV2 and TRBJ2-1; 9 bases align to TRBD1. V dropped 6 bases and J dropped 5; count of bases not matched to a gene: 5. The length of the CDR3 is 14 residues. The V gene's germline CDR1 is SNHLY and CDR2 FYNNEI. Here the CDR3 DNA reads TGTGCCAGCAGGGACAGGGGAAGGGACAATGAGCAGTTCTTC. Translating gives CASRDRGRDNEQFF.

This sequence joins TRBV5-6 and TRBJ2-4, with 7 nucleotides matching TRBD1. The CDR3 is 15 amino acids. The V gene end was trimmed by 3 bases and the J gene end by 0 bases; junction bases not matched to a gene: 3. Germline loops: CDR1 SGHDT, CDR2 YYEEEE. CDR3 protein: CASSWGQIAKNIQYF. DNA of the CDR3: TGTGCCAGCAGCTGGGGACAGATAGCCAAAAACATTCAGTACTTC.

This clonotype was found a few times. V gene TRBV6-5 combines with J gene TRBJ1-4; a possible D gene is TRBD1 (6 bases). V gave up 0 bases and J gave up 8 bases, with 13 bases separating them. This CDR3 contains 15 residues. Germline lookup yields CDR1 MNHEY and CDR2 SVGAGI. The CDR3 protein is CASSYSVRGREKLFF. The CDR3 nucleotides are TGTGCCAGCAGTTACTCGGTCAGGGGAAGGGAAAAACTGTTTTTT.

Ten or more counts support this clonotype. The chain is built from TRBV3-1 and TRBJ2-3, with a weak D call TRBD2 (5 bases). Trimming took off 0 bases at V and 4 bases at J, with 17 bases between the two ends. CDR1 and CDR2 (germline): LGHDT, YNNKEL (reference sequence). The CDR3 sequence is 17 residues long. The CDR3 spells CASSQEFGLAAPDTQYF. For the CDR3, the DNA is TGTGCCAGCAGCCAAGAATTCGGGCTAGCTGCCCCAGATACGCAGTATTTT.

In its sample, this clonotype was seen a few times. The chain has TRBV20-1 and TRBJ2-5; TRBD2 agrees at 11 bases. The CDR3 consists of 13 residues. The J segment lost 5 bases and the V segment lost 6 bases, leaving 5 bases of the junction unmatched. Germline V CDR1 and CDR2: DFQATT, SNEGSKA (reference sequence). CDR3 residues: CSALSGGAETQYF. The CDR3 DNA reads TGCAGTGCCCTTAGCGGGGGGGCGGAGACCCAGTACTTC.

A few counts support this clonotype. V gene TRBV6-1 combines with J gene TRBJ1-5, with D perhaps TRBD1 (5 bases). V gave up 7 bases and J gave up 2 bases, with 12 bases separating them. Germline assignment: CDR1 MNHNS and CDR2 SASEGT. The CDR3 spans 14 residues. CDR3 bases: TGTGCCAGCACGGCGGGGGGGGGCAATCAGCCCCAGCATTTT. Residues: CASTAGGGNQPQHF.